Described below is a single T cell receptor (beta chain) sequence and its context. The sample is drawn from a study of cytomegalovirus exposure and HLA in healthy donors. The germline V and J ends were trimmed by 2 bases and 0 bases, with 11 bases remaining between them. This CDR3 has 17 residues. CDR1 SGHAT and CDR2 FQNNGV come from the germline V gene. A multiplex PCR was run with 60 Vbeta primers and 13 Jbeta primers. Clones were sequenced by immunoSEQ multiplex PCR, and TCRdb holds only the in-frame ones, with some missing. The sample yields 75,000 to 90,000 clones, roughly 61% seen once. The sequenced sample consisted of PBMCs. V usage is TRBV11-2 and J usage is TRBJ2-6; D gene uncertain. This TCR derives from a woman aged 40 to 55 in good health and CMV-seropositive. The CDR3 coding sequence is TGTGCCAGCAGCTTATTCCGGAGTAGCTCTGGGGCCAACGTCCTGACTTTC. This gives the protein CASSLFRSSSGANVLTF.